This paragraph covers one TCR beta chain sequence. This entry is derived from a study of OX40 agonist ivuxolimab in advanced cancers. Overall study: Hepatocellular carcinoma, melanoma, renal cell or head and neck cancer affected the dose-escalation patients.

The assay was immunoSEQ multiplex PCR, and TCRdb's table has in-frame clones only and misses some. The table has 85,000 to 100,000 clones, roughly 90% seen once. The source is an adult with an advanced solid tumor such as melanoma, head and neck, liver or kidney cancer. The sample consisted of CD4+ or CD8+ T cells sorted from blood, taken in a trial of the OX40 agonist ivuxolimab.

For the CDR3, the DNA is TGTGCCAGTCAGGACAGGGGTACAGATACGCAGTATTTT. Its translation: CASQDRGTDTQYF. The gene calls are TRBV19 and TRBJ2-3, with 9 bases lining up with TRBD1. The germline V gene encodes CDR1 LNHDA and CDR2 SQIVND (reference sequence). CDR3 length: 13 amino acids. J lost 3 bases, V lost 8 bases, and 3 bases had no gene match.